This T cell receptor beta chain appears in the sequencing data of a study of cytomegalovirus exposure and HLA in healthy donors. Study-level information: The roughly 120 million unique TCR beta sequences, from approximately 170 million T cells, were found by an earlier analysis.

Study-wide points: The only immune exposure information that was available was CMV serostatus. TCR beta chain V- and J-gene trimming was linked, in a later analysis, to a missense variant in DCLRE1C. Later work showed greater clonal expansion in HLA-associated TCR beta chains than in equally common others.

Per the germline V gene, CDR1 is SGHAT and CDR2 is FQNNGV. Trimming cost V 8 bases and J 1 base, with 22 bases left between them. CDR3 length equals 17 residues. For this clone: Its antigen is undetermined.

Vbeta (60) and Jbeta (13) primers were used in the PCR. TCRdb's table, derived via immunoSEQ multiplex PCR, lists solely in-frame clones and lacks some. The data hold 95,000 to 100,000 clones, with 60% to 75% observed a single time. Sequenced input: PBMCs. The origin of this receptor is a man aged 45-60 years in good health and CMV-seronegative. The rearrangement joins TRBV11-2 to TRBJ2-3, with D perhaps matching TRBD2 (5 bases). The CDR3: CASRAPFGPRGTDTQYF. The CDR3 DNA reads TGTGCCAGCCGCGCCCCGTTCGGGCCGCGGGGCACAGATACGCAGTATTTT.